This is a list of T cell receptor beta chains from one sample in a study of blood T cell repertoires in COVID-19. The repertoire was sequenced with immunoSEQ multiplex PCR; TCRdb's copy has only in-frame clones and lacks some. The sample consists of over 100,000 clones, roughly 81% of them appearing once. The sequenced sample consisted of peripheral blood. These receptors originate from a human donor in a cohort sampled during active COVID-19. Each CDR3 is given with its conserved first and last residue. D genes are given only for firm matches. Rows may omit the clone size; those that give it use once, few, many or a size class.

- - TRBJ1-5 TRBV30 CAWSASVHQPQHF TGTGCCTGGAGTGCGTCGGTGCATCAGCCCCAGCATTTT
TRBD2 - TRBJ2-3 TRBV7-9 CASSPGTRSDTQYF TGTGCCAGCAGCCCTGGGACTAGATCAGATACGCAGTATTTT
- - TRBJ1-5 TRBV6-2/TRBV6-3 CASSYSTAGQPQHF TGTGCCAGCAGTTACTCGACAGCAGGTCAGCCCCAGCATTTT
- - TRBJ2-7 TRBV14 CASSQDLDGEKSF TGTGCCAGCAGCCAAGATCTTGACGGAGAAAAGAGCTTC
- - TRBJ2-7 TRBV4-3 CASSQDSSARPGEQYF TGCGCCAGCAGCCAAGATAGTTCGGCCAGGCCAGGGGAGCAGTACTTC
TRBD1 - TRBJ1-5 TRBV18 CASSPGRTGANQPQHF TGTGCCAGCTCACCAGGACGGACAGGGGCTAATCAGCCCCAGCATTTT
- - TRBJ2-3 TRBV5-6 CASSSLRGDTQYF TGTGCCAGCAGCTCCCTCAGGGGAGATACGCAGTATTTT
- - TRBJ1-1 TRBV18 CASSPPRVPNTEAFF TGTGCCAGCTCACCACCTAGAGTGCCGAACACTGAAGCTTTCTTT
- once TRBJ2-2 TRBV18 CASSSSTGELFF TGTGCCAGCTCATCCTCCACCGGGGAGCTGTTTTTT
TRBD1 - TRBJ1-2 TRBV7-2 CASSQFRGRANYGYTF TGTGCCAGCAGTCAGTTCAGGGGGCGAGCTAACTATGGCTACACCTTC
- - TRBJ1-2 TRBV5-4 CASSTFNRASNYGYTF TGTGCCAGCAGCACATTTAACAGAGCTTCTAACTATGGCTACACCTTC
TRBD1 - TRBJ1-5 TRBV2 CASRVRQGDQPQHF TGTGCCAGCAGAGTTCGACAGGGAGATCAGCCCCAGCATTTT
TRBD1 - TRBJ1-5 TRBV7-7 CASSAPGQNQPQHF TGTGCCAGCAGCGCACCGGGACAGAACCAGCCCCAGCATTTT
- - TRBJ2-1 TRBV7-9 CASSYARQGFEQFF TGTGCCAGCAGCTACGCAAGGCAGGGGTTCGAGCAGTTCTTC